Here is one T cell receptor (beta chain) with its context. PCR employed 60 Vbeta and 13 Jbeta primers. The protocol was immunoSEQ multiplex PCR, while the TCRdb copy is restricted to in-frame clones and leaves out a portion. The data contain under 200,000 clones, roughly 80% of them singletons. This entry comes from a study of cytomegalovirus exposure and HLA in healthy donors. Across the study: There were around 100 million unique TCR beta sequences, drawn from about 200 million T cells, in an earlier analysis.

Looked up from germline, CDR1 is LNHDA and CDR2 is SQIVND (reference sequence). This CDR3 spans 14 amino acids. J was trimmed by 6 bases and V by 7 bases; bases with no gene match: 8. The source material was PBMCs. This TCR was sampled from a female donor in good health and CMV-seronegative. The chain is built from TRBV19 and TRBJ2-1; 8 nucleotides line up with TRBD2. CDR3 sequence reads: CASMMNGGANEQFF. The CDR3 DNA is TGTGCCAGTATGATGAACGGGGGGGCCAATGAGCAGTTCTTC.